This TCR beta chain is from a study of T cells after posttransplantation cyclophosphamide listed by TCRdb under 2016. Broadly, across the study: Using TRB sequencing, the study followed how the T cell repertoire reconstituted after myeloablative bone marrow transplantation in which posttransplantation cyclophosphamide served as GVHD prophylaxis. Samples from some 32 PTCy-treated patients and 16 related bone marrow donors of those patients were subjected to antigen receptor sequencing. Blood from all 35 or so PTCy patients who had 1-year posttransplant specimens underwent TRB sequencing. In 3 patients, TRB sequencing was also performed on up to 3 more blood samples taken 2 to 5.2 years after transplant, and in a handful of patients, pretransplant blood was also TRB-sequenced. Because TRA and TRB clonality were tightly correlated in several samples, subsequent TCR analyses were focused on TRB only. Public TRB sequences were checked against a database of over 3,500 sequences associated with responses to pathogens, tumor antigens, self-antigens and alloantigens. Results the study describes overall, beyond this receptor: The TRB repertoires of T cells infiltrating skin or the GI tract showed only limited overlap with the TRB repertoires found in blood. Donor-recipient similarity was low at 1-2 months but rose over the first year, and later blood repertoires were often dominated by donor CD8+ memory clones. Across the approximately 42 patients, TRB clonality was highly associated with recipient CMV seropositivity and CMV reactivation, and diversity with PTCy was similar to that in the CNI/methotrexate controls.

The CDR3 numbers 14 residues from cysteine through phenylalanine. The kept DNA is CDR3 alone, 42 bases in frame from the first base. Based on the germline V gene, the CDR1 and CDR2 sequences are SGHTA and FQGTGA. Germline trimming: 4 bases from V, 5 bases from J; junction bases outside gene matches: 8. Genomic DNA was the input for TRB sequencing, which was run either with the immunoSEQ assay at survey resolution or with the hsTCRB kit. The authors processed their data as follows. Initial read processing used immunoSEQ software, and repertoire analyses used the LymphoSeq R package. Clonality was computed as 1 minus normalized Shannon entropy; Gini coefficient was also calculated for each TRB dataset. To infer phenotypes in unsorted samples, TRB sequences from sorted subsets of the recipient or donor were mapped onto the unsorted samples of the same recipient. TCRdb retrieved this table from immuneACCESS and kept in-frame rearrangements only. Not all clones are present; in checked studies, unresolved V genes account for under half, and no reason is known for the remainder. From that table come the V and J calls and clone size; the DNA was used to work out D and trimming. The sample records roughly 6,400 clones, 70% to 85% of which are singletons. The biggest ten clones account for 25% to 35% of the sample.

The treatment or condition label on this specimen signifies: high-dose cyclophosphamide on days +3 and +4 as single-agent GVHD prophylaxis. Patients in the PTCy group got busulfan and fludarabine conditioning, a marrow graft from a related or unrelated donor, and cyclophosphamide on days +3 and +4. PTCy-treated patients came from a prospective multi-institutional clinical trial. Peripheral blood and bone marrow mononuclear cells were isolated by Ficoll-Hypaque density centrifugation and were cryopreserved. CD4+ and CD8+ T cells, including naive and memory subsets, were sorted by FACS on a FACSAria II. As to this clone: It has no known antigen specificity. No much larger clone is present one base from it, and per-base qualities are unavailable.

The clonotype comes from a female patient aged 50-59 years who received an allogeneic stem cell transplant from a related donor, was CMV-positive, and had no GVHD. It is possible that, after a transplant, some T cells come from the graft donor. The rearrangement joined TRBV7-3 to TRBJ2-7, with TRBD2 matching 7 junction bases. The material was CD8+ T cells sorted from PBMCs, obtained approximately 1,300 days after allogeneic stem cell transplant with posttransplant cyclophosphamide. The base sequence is TGTGCCAGCAGCTCCGTCGGCGGGGGAAACGAGCAGTACTTC. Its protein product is CASSSVGGGNEQYF.